This entry concerns a single TCR beta chain. What it binds is unknown. These data come from a study of OX40 agonist ivuxolimab in advanced cancers. As for the study in general: Patients in the trial were receiving intravenous ivuxolimab every 2 weeks, at doses of 0.01 to 10 mg/kg. Findings and limits, study-wide: Low clonal expansion, among the lowest seen, marked partial responders at 0.1-3.0 mg/kg.

The germline V gene has CDR1 SEHNR and CDR2 FQNEAQ (reference sequence). V was clipped by 4 bases and J by 4 bases, with 13 bases between them. The CDR3 extends over 14 amino acids. Only in-frame clones appear in the TCRdb table, and some are missing; sequencing was by immunoSEQ multiplex PCR. The table shows roughly 97,000 clones, with about 90% occurring only once. With baseline, cycle 4 day 1, and cycle 7 day 1 as timepoints, blood was sampled. Sequencing was performed on CD4+ or CD8+ T cells sorted from blood, taken in a trial of the OX40 agonist ivuxolimab. This chain connects TRBV7-9 to TRBJ1-1; D may be TRBD1 (5 bases). This clonotype originated in an adult with an advanced solid tumor such as melanoma, head and neck, liver or kidney cancer. The CDR3 nucleotides are TGTGCCAGCAGCTCCGGTGGGGCGGGCACTGAAGCTTTCTTT. This codes for CASSSGGAGTEAFF.